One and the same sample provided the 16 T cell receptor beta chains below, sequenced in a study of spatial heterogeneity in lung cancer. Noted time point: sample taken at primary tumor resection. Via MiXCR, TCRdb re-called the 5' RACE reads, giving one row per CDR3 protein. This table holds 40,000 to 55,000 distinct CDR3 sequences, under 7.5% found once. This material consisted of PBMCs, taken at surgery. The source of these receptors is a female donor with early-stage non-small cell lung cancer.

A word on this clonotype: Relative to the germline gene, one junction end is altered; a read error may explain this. The chain's CDR3 is CASRDSGVSNQLQHF. The CDR3 nucleotides read TGTGCCAGCAGAGACTCAGGGGTTTCCAATCAGCTCCAGCATTTT. This chain uses TRBV12-3 or TRBV12-4 with TRBJ1-5; the D gene is possibly TRBD1 (6 bases). This CDR3 is 15 amino acids long.

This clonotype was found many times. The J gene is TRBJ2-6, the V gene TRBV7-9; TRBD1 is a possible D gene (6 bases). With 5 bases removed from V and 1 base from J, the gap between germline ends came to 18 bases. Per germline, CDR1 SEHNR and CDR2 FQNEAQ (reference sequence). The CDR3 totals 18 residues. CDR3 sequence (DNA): TGTGCCAGCAGCCCCTTACAGGGCCGGTCATCTGGGGCCAACGTCCTGACTTTC. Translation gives CASSPLQGRSSGANVLTF. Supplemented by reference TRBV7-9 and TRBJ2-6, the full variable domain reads DTGVSQNPRHKITKRGQNVTFRCDPISEHNRLYWYRQTLGQGPEFLTYFQNEAQLEKSRLLSDRFSAERPKGSFSTLEIQRTEQGDSAMYLCASSPLQGRSSGANVLTFGAGSRLTVL.

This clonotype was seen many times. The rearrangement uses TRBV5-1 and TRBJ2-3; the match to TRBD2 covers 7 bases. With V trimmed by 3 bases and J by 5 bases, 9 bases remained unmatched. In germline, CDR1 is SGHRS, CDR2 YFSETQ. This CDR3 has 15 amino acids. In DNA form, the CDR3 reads TGCGCCAGCAGCTGGACTAGACGGGGCGTAGATACGCAGTATTTT. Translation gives CASSWTRRGVDTQYF.

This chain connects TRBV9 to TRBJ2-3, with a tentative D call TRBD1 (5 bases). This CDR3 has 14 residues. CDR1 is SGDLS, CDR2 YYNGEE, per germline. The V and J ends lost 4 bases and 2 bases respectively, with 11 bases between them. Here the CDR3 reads CASSSRQITDTQYF. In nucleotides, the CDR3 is TGTGCCAGCAGCAGCAGACAGATCACAGATACGCAGTATTTT.

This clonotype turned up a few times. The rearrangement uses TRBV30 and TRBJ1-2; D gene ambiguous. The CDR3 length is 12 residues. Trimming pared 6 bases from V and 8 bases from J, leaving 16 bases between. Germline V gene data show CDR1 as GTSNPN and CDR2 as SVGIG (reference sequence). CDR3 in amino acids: CACPSKGDGYTF. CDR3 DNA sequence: TGTGCCTGCCCTTCGAAGGGCGACGGCTACACCTTC.

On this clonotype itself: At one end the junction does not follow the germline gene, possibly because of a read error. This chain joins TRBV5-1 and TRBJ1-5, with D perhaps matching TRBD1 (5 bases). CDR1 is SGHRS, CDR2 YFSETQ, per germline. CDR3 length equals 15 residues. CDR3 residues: CARSLGDLPDQPQHF. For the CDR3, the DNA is TGCGCCAGGAGCTTGGGGGACCTACCCGATCAGCCCCAGCATTTT.

This chain's CDR3 is CASTPPGNRDTIYF. In DNA, the CDR3 is TGTGCCAGCACCCCACCCGGAAACCGGGACACCATATATTTT. The chain uses TRBV28 and TRBJ1-3; no clear D. This CDR3 region has 14 residues. Between the trimmed V and J ends, which lost 7 bases and 8 bases, there was a span of 18 bases. Germline V gives CDR1 MDHEN, CDR2 SYDVKM.

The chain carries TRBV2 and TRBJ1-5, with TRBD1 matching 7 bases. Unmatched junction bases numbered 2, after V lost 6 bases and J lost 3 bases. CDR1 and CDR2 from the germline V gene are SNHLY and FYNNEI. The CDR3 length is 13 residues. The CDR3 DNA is TGTGCCAGCAGGGGACAGTACAATCAGCCCCAGCATTTT. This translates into CASRGQYNQPQHF.

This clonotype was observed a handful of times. The chain's CDR3 is CASSPAWTQVYEQYF. The CDR3 nucleotides are TGTGCCAGCAGCCCCGCGTGGACCCAGGTTTACGAGCAGTACTTC. This chain links TRBV7-8 with TRBJ2-7, with D unresolved. Germline CDR1 is SGHVS and CDR2 is FQNEAQ. The CDR3 extends over 15 amino acids. The ends were cut back, 5 bases at V and 4 bases at J, with 18 bases in the middle.

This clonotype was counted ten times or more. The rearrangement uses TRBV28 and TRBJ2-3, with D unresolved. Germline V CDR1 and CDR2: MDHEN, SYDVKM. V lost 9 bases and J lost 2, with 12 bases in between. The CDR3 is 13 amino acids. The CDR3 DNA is TGTGCCAGTCGCCGCCAGAACACAGATACGCAGTATTTT. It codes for CASRRQNTDTQYF.

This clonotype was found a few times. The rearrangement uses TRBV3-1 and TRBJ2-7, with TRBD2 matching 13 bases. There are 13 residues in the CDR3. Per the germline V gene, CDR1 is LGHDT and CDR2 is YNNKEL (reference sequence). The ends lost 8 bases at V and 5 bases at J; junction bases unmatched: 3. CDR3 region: CASRTSGGNEQYF. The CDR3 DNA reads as TGTGCCAGCCGGACTAGCGGGGGAAACGAGCAGTACTTC.

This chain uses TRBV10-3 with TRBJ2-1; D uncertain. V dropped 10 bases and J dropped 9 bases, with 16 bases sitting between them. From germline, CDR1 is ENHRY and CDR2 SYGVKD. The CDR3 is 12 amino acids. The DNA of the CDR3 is TGTGCCACCACGAACCCTAATGGTGAGCAGTTCTTC. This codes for CATTNPNGEQFF.

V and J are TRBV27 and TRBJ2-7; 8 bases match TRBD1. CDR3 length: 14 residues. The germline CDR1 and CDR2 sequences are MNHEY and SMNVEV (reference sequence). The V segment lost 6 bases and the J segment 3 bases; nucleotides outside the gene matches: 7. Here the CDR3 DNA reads TGTGCCAGCAGAGAGACAGGGGAATACTACGAGCAGTACTTC. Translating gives CASRETGEYYEQYF.

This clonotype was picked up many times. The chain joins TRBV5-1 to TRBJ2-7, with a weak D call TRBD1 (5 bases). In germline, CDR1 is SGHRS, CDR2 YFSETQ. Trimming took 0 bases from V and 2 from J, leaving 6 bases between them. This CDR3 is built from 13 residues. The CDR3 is CASSLGTTYEQYF. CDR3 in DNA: TGCGCCAGCAGCTTGGGGACAACCTACGAGCAGTACTTC.

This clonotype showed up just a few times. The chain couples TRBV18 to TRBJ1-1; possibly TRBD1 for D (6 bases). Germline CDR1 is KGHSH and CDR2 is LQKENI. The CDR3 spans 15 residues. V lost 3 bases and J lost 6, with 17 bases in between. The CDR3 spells CASSPHPGATAEAFF. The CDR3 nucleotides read TGTGCCAGCTCACCCCACCCGGGGGCGACGGCTGAAGCTTTCTTT. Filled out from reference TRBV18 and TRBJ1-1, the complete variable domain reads NAGVMQNPRHLVRRRGQEARLRCSPMKGHSHVYWYRQLPEEGLKFMVYLQKENIIDESGMPKERFSAEFPKEGPSILRIQQVVRGDSAAYFCASSPHPGATAEAFFGQGTRLTVV.

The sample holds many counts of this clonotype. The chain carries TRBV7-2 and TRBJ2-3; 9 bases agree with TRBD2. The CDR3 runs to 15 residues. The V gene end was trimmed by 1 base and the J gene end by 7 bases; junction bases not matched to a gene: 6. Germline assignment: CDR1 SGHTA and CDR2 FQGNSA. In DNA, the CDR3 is TGTGCCAGCAGCTTAGAAGCGGGGGGTTCGAATACGCAGTATTTT. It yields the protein CASSLEAGGSNTQYF.